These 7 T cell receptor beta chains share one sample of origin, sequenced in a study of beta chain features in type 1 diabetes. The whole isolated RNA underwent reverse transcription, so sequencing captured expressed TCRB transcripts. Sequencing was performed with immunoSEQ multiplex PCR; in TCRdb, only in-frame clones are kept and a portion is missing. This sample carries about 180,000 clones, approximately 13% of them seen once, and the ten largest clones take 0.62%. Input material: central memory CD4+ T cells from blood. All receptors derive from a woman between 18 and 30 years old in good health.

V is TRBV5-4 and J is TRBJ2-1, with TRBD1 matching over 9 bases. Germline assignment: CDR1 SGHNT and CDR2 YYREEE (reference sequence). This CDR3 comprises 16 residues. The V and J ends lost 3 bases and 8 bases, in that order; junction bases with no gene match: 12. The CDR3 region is CASSSPGQGALDEQFF. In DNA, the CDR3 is TGTGCCAGCAGCTCTCCGGGACAGGGCGCCTTGGATGAGCAGTTCTTC.

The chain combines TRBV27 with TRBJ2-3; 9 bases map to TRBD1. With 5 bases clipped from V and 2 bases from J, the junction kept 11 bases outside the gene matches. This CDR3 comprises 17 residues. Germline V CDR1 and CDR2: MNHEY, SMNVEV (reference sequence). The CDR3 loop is CASSLRGYRGHTDTQYF. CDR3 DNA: TGTGCCAGCAGTCTCCGGGGATACAGGGGGCACACAGATACGCAGTATTTT.

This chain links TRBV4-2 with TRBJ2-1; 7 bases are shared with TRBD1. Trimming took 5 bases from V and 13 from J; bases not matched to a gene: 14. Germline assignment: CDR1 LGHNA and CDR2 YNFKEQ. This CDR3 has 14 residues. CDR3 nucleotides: TGTGCCAGCAGCTTGGAACCCCCTGACAGGGAACAGTTCTTC. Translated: CASSLEPPDREQFF.

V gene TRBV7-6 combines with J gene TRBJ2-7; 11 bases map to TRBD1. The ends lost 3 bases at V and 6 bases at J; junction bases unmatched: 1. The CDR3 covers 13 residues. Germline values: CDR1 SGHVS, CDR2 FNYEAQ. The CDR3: CASSLGTGGEQYF. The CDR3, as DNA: TGTGCCAGCAGCTTGGGGACAGGGGGCGAGCAGTACTTC. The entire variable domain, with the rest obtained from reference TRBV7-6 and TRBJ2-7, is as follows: GAGVSQSPRYKVTKRGQDVALRCDPISGHVSLYWYRQALGQGPEFLTYFNYEAQQDKSGLPNDRFSAERPEGSISTLTIQRTEQRDSAMYRCASSLGTGGEQYFGPGTRLTVT.

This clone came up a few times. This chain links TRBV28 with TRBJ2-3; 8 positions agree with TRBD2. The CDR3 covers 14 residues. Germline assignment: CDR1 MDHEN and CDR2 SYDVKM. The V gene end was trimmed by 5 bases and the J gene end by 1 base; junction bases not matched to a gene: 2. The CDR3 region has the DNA TGTGCCAGCAGTCCACTAGCGGGCACAGATACGCAGTATTTT. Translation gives CASSPLAGTDTQYF.

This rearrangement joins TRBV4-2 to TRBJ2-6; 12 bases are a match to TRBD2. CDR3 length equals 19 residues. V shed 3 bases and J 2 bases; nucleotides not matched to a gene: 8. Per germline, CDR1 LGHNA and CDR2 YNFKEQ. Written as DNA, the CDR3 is TGTGCCAGCAGCCATAAGACTAGCGGGAGTTTACCTGGGGCCAACGTCCTGACTTTC. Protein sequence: CASSHKTSGSLPGANVLTF.

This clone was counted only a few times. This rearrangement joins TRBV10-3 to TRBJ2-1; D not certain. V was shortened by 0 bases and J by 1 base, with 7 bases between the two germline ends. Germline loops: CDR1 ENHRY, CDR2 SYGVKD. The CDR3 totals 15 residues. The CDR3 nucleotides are TGTGCCATCAGTGAGTCGAGGCTTTCCTACAATGAGCAGTTCTTC. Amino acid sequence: CAISESRLSYNEQFF.